Following are 9 T cell receptor beta chains from one sample sequenced in a study of OX40 agonist ivuxolimab in advanced cancers. Sequenced by immunoSEQ multiplex PCR; TCRdb stores in-frame clones only, minus some. Among roughly 90,000 clones listed, roughly 93% were seen once. Sequencing was performed on CD4+ or CD8+ T cells sorted from blood, taken in a trial of the OX40 agonist ivuxolimab. These receptors all stem from an adult with an advanced solid tumor such as melanoma, head and neck, liver or kidney cancer.

The chain couples TRBV7-2 to TRBJ2-1; 11 bases agree with TRBD2. Germline V CDR1 and CDR2: SGHTA, FQGNSA. The CDR3 runs 17 residues. The junction had 12 bases not matched to a gene; V was cut back by 4 bases and J by 7 bases. In DNA, the CDR3 is TGTGCCAGCAGCTGGGGGGCGGGACTAGCGGTGGGGAATGAGCAGTTCTTC. Protein product: CASSWGAGLAVGNEQFF.

The rearrangement joins TRBV4-1 to TRBJ2-2; 8 bases align to TRBD1. V shed 0 bases, J shed 7 bases, and the junction held 7 bases outside the gene matches. Germline assignment: CDR1 MGHRA and CDR2 YSYEKL. The CDR3 runs 16 residues. Here the CDR3 reads CASSQDRGQGGGELFF. DNA for the CDR3: TGCGCCAGCAGCCAAGATCGAGGACAGGGCGGCGGGGAGCTGTTTTTT.

The rearrangement uses TRBV7-6 and TRBJ2-5, with D unclear. Germline CDR1 SGHVS, CDR2 FNYEAQ. The CDR3 has 14 amino acids. Trimming took off 2 bases at V and 4 bases at J, with 11 bases between the two ends. The CDR3 reads CASSLSLGSETQYF. As DNA, the CDR3 is TGTGCCAGCAGCTTAAGTTTAGGGTCAGAGACCCAGTACTTC.

In DNA form, the CDR3 reads TGTGCCAGCAGCCTACGACCGGGACAGGGGACCCGGCAGTATTTT. Protein: CASSLRPGQGTRQYF. The J gene is TRBJ2-3, the V gene TRBV7-9, with TRBD1 identical over 10 bases. This CDR3 is 15 amino acids long. V gave up 5 bases and J gave up 11 bases; unmatched junction bases: 13. CDR1 is SEHNR and CDR2 is FQNEAQ in the germline V gene (reference sequence).

This chain connects TRBV9 to TRBJ2-7; D is possibly TRBD1 (6 bases). The CDR3 has 15 residues. Deletions cut 0 bases from V and 4 bases from J, with 14 bases between. The V gene's germline CDR1 is SGDLS and CDR2 YYNGEE. The CDR3 spells CASSVDGGLGYEQYF. CDR3 DNA sequence: TGTGCCAGCAGCGTAGATGGGGGCCTAGGGTACGAGCAGTACTTC. Filled out from reference TRBV9 and TRBJ2-7, the complete variable domain reads DSGVTQTPKHLITATGQRVTLRCSPRSGDLSVYWYQQSLDQGLQFLIQYYNGEERAKGNILERFSAQQFPDLHSELNLSSLELGDSALYFCASSVDGGLGYEQYFGPGTRLTVT.

The chain is built from TRBV19 and TRBJ2-3; 9 positions agree with TRBD2. CDR3 length: 15 residues. Germline V lookup: CDR1 LNHDA, CDR2 SQIVND (reference sequence). V gave up 6 bases and J gave up 6 bases; unmatched junction bases: 10. For the CDR3, the DNA is TGTGCCAGTAGGAGGCGGGAGGGCCAATCCGATACGCAGTATTTT. This gives the protein CASRRREGQSDTQYF.

V and J are TRBV30 and TRBJ1-2; TRBD1 aligns across 7 bases. J was trimmed by 7 bases and V by 2 bases; bases with no gene match: 7. CDR1 is GTSNPN and CDR2 is SVGIG in the germline V gene (reference sequence). This CDR3 spans 13 amino acids. This chain's CDR3 is CAWSMDRSVGYTF. As DNA, the CDR3 is TGTGCCTGGAGTATGGACAGGAGTGTTGGCTACACCTTC.

The chain couples TRBV28 to TRBJ2-5, with D perhaps TRBD1 (6 bases). This CDR3 has 13 amino acids. The germline gives CDR1 MDHEN, CDR2 SYDVKM. Trimming stripped 6 bases from V and 5 bases from J, with 13 bases between. As DNA, the CDR3 is TGTGCCAGCAGGAGGACAGTTGCGGAGACCCAGTACTTC. Its protein product is CASRRTVAETQYF.

The chain carries TRBV5-1 and TRBJ2-2; D is undetermined. Germline V gene lookup returns CDR1 SGHRS and CDR2 YFSETQ. The germline V and J ends were trimmed by 4 bases and 3 bases, with 10 bases remaining between them. The CDR3 has 14 residues. The DNA of the CDR3 is TGCGCCAGCAGCCATGGGTATGACACCGGGGAGCTGTTTTTT. Residues: CASSHGYDTGELFF.